What follows are 5 T cell receptor beta chains derived from one specimen sequenced in a study of T cells in localized non-small cell lung cancer. Here immunoSEQ multiplex PCR was the method, and the copy in TCRdb shows in-frame clones only, minus some. The data hold approximately 2,500 clones, with 21% observed a single time. The specimen comprised normal lung tissue next to the tumor, sampled before any cancer treatment. The source of these receptors is a man aged 40 to 69 with stage I squamous cell lung carcinoma.

This clone turned up a few times. The chain links TRBV5-1 to TRBJ2-2, with D perhaps TRBD1 or TRBD2 (5 bases each). V was trimmed by 4 bases and J by 2 bases, leaving 18 bases between them. The CDR3 is 17 residues long. CDR1 SGHRS and CDR2 YFSETQ come from the germline V gene. The CDR3: CASSPDRWGRNTGELFF. DNA for the CDR3: TGCGCCAGCAGCCCTGATCGGTGGGGGAGAAACACCGGGGAGCTGTTTTTT.

This clone was seen more than once but under ten times. Additional DNA sequences in this sample encode the identical CDR3. The chain links TRBV6-8 to TRBJ1-1, with D perhaps matching TRBD1 (5 bases). The CDR3 is 13 amino acids. The V end lost 6 bases, the J end lost 5 bases, and 13 bases lay between the germline ends. Germline CDR1 and CDR2: MNHGY and SAAAGT. This chain's CDR3 is CASSPTGWTEAFF. The CDR3 coding sequence is TGTGCCAGCAGCCCCACAGGATGGACTGAAGCTTTCTTT.

CDR3 amino acids: CASSRTQGTNEKLFF. The CDR3 coding sequence is TGTGCCAGCAGCCGTACCCAGGGGACTAATGAAAAACTGTTTTTT. The chain uses TRBV14 and TRBJ1-4; D possibly corresponds to TRBD1 (6 bases). Trimming stripped 4 bases from V and 2 bases from J, with 11 bases between. CDR1 and CDR2 from the germline V gene are SGHDN and FVKESK. The CDR3 runs 15 residues.

This clone counts as large. V is TRBV19 and J is TRBJ1-3; D is unresolved. This CDR3 has 16 residues. Trimming took 8 bases from V and 0 from J, leaving 17 bases between them. Germline CDR1 and CDR2: LNHDA and SQIVND (reference sequence). The CDR3 loop is CASALLELSSGNTIYF. CDR3 coding DNA: TGTGCCAGTGCCCTCCTGGAGCTGAGCTCTGGAAACACCATATATTTT.

This sequence joins TRBV6-1 and TRBJ1-3, with no clear D. The V end lost 0 bases, the J end lost 0 bases, and 12 bases lay between the germline ends. Per germline, CDR1 MNHNS and CDR2 SASEGT. The CDR3 has 17 residues. This chain's CDR3 is CASSEAPGIVSGNTIYF. CDR3 in DNA: TGTGCCAGCAGTGAAGCGCCGGGGATAGTCTCTGGAAACACCATATATTTT.